The text below deals with one TCR beta chain. What this receptor recognizes is not known. An end of the junction does not agree with germline; a read error may underlie this. This sample is drawn from a study (dated by TCRdb to 2016 to 2017). The cysteine opens and the phenylalanine closes a CDR3 of 14 amino acids. Left in the record is the CDR3 DNA by itself, 42 bases read in frame from the first base. Looking up the germline V gene yields CDR1 MDHEN and CDR2 SYDVKM. Library preparation used RT-PCR. TCRdb names Illumina MiSeq as the instrument used. Using fastp trimming at Q25 and MiXCR clonotype assembly, TCRdb reanalyzed the public sequencing data and kept in-frame beta chains. Each entry is one CDR3 protein sequence, shown with its most common DNA and genes. Present in this sample are approximately 720,000 distinct CDR3 sequences, more than 13% of which were seen just once. 3.6% of the sample rests with the top ten.

The chain links TRBV28 with TRBJ2-7, with 10 bases aligning to TRBD1. This TCR was sampled from a female donor in good health, serving as a healthy control. Material for sequencing was memory CD4+ T cells from blood. The nucleotide sequence is given as TGTGCCAGCAGTACCGGACAGGGGGACCCTCGACCGGACTTC. Translated, this is CASSTGQGDPRPDF.